This record covers a single TCR beta chain. What it binds is not known. TCRB transcripts that were expressed got sequenced, as all of the isolated RNA had been reverse transcribed. Here immunoSEQ multiplex PCR was the method, and the copy in TCRdb shows in-frame clones only, minus some. Among under 150,000 clones listed, 40% to 55% were seen once. These data belong to a study of beta chain features in type 1 diabetes. Looking at the study overall: Regarding age, gender and cell yields, patients proved similar to healthy donors.

V was clipped by 1 base and J by 10 bases; unmatched bases: 7. This CDR3 comprises 15 residues. Germline CDR1 and CDR2: SGHTA and FQGNSA. Study-wide findings and caveats: The study found fewer insertions and more deletions at VDJ junctions in type 1 diabetes patients.

Sequenced material: Tregs from blood. The rearrangement joins TRBV7-2 to TRBJ2-1; TRBD1 aligns across 10 bases. This TCR was recovered from a man aged 18 to 29 in good health. The CDR3 region has the DNA TGTGCCAGCAGCTTAGGGCCAGCGGGACAGGGGGAGCAGTTCTTC. Residues: CASSLGPAGQGEQFF.